This TCR beta chain was documented in a study of molecular identifiers for immune sequencing clone quantification (dated by TCRdb to about 2018). A note on the overall study: For a replicate experiment, RNA from roughly 18,000 or 92,000 naive CD8 T cells was divided into five aliquots, and four of the five aliquots were sequenced. CD8 T cells were used in a methods study to benchmark molecular-identifier clustering-based TCR repertoire sequencing (MIDCIRS) and TCR RNA copy counting.

This clonotype has at least ten counts. Its specific antigen is unknown. Base qualities are not provided; no much larger clone lies one nucleotide away. Receptor amplification or capture employed PCR. The sequencing machine was an Illumina HiSeq 4000. Bulk TCR libraries were generated as previously described, with the TCR primers listed in Table S5 used. Purification of total RNA was performed with the Qiagen AllPrep DNA/RNA kit. Before analysis, reads from multiple sequencing runs of the same library were pooled. The paper's processing steps were these. Reads were retained only if the reads had an exact TCR constant sequence, and the retained reads were trimmed to 150 nt and grouped according to their 12-nt molecular barcodes. Within each barcode group, reads were sub-clustered at a 15% Levenshtein threshold, and quality-weighted consensus sequences were built per RNA molecule. Non-functional sequences were excluded, and lower-count sequences lying one edit away from another sequence were also excluded. Barcode sub-clusters with fewer than 20% of the maximum read count were removed, based on fitting two negative binomial distributions. TCRdb cleaned the public reads at Q25 with fastp, built clones with MiXCR and kept in-frame beta chains. Records with the same CDR3 protein are collapsed into one entry carrying the most frequent genes and DNA. It is TCRdb's table, rather than the study itself, that gives the V and J calls and clone size. The sample yields about 65,000 distinct CDR3 sequences; about a fifth were counted once. 1.5% to 1.7% of the sample goes to the ten largest clones.

Naive CD8 T cell libraries were made from around 18,000 to 910,000 sorted cells using 10%, 30% or 50% of purified RNA. Naive CD8 T cells were FACS-sorted as CD8+CD4-CCR7+CD45RA+ on a BD FACSAria II into RLT Plus buffer. To test detection sensitivity, Jurkat RNA equivalent to ten TCR copies was spiked into samples of roughly 19,000-1,000,000 naive CD8 T cells. Enrichment of CD8 T cells was done with RosetteSep CD8+ T Cell Enrichment Cocktail plus Ficoll-Paque, and ACK red cell lysis came afterward. Study-level results and caveats: Spiked-in Jurkat TCR RNA equivalent to a single cell was reported to be detectable even among some 910,000 naive CD8 T cells. The naive libraries included spiked-in Jurkat TCR RNA (fewer than eleven copies' worth), and this Jurkat TCR RNA is not part of the donor repertoire. In CMV-specific effector cells, over 99% of molecules were held by clones above 20 RNA copies, whereas under 1% of molecules were held by such clones in naive cells. Modeling estimated 2.5 to 3.5 recovered TCR RNA copies per cell, compared with about 9.3 by digital PCR, which implies roughly 30% capture efficiency. Highly expanded clone sizes could be underestimated because identical TCR molecules may share a barcode. Without barcode sub-clustering, chimeric consensus sequences inflated TCR diversity; chimeras reached as high as 47%.

This sequence was found in a human donor in good health. Some libraries in this study had Jurkat cell RNA spiked in. Sequences were obtained from naive CD8+ T cells from blood, with Jurkat cell RNA spiked in. This specimen's cell subset or site label, interpreted: FACS-sorted CD8+CD4-CCR7+CD45RA+ naive T cells.

The nucleotide sequence reads TGTGCCAGCAGCTTAGATGGACTCGATGAGCAGTTCTTC. This codes for CASSLDGLDEQFF. This chain is built from TRBV11-3 and TRBJ2-1; a tentative D match to TRBD2 spans 5 bases. The germline V gene sets CDR1 to SGHNT and CDR2 to YENEEA. The CDR3 holds 13 amino acids from the cysteine to the phenylalanine. The only DNA kept is the CDR3, 39 bases in frame from the first base. The junction carries 8 bases between V and J, which are trimmed by 0 bases and 8 bases respectively.